Given below is one T cell receptor (beta chain) in context. The sample is drawn from a study of blood T cell repertoires in COVID-19. TCRdb's table, derived via immunoSEQ multiplex PCR, lists solely in-frame clones and lacks some. The sample contains about 99,000 clones, around 84% of which appear only once. Sample: peripheral blood. This receptor was obtained from a man aged 70 or older with active or convalescent COVID-19.

The CDR3 nucleotides are TGTGCCAGCAGCTTGGAACTGGGGGGGCTTTACACTGAAGCTTTCTTT. It is translated as CASSLELGGLYTEAFF. This chain links TRBV5-5 with TRBJ1-1, with D perhaps TRBD1 (6 bases). The CDR3 sequence is 16 residues long. V shed 0 bases and J shed 3 bases, with 15 bases lying between them. Germline CDR1 and CDR2: SGHKS and YYEKEE (reference sequence).